This T cell receptor beta chain was identified in a study of cytomegalovirus exposure and HLA in healthy donors. The study, taken as a whole, reports: Cytomegalovirus-associated TCR beta chains were listed, numbering roughly 150. Diagnosis of cytomegalovirus status made by the classifier reportedly showed high specificity and sensitivity.

Some clones are missing from TCRdb's copy, which holds only in-frame ones; the method was immunoSEQ multiplex PCR. This table has about 360,000 clones, about nine tenths appearing once. Comment on this clone: What it recognizes is unknown.

The CDR3 totals 16 residues. Germline values: CDR1 MGHRA, CDR2 YSYEKL. Trimming removed 6 bases at V and 0 bases at J, with 15 bases between. The chain uses TRBV4-1 and TRBJ1-5; D not resolved. The source material was PBMCs. The source is a woman aged 18-35 years in good health and CMV-seronegative. This chain's CDR3 is CASSRIQRNSNQPQHF. CDR3 coding DNA: TGCGCCAGCAGTAGGATCCAGCGGAATAGCAATCAGCCCCAGCATTTT.